Detailed here is one T cell receptor (beta chain). Two negative PCRs, clearance, or symptom resolution had been documented for recovered Cohort 3 donors. This CDR3 has 15 amino acids. After removal of 8 bases from V and 0 bases from J, the junction contained 8 bases not matched to a gene. The germline V gene encodes CDR1 MNHEY and CDR2 SVGAGI. The data belong to a study of blood T cell repertoires in COVID-19. The assay was immunoSEQ multiplex PCR, and TCRdb's table has in-frame clones only and misses some. The sample consists of about 270,000 clones, approximately 89% of them appearing once. The sample taken for sequencing was PBMCs or T cells enriched from blood (not recorded which). The rearrangement links TRBV6-5 to TRBJ2-7, with 9 positions matching TRBD2. The sequence came from a woman aged 18-35 years who had recovered from COVID-19. The CDR3 loop is CASQLSGGSSYEQYF. The DNA of the CDR3 is TGTGCCAGCCAATTAAGCGGGGGGAGCTCCTACGAGCAGTACTTC.